This T cell receptor beta chain was sequenced for a study of graft-versus-host responses after intestinal transplantation. The protocol was immunoSEQ multiplex PCR, while the TCRdb copy is restricted to in-frame clones and leaves out a portion. The sample lists some 14,000 clones, around 87% occurring once. The CDR3 consists of 13 residues. The germline V gene has CDR1 SGHRS and CDR2 YFSETQ. V was clipped by 2 bases and J by 9 bases, with 12 bases between them. Source: bone marrow, taken roughly 4 months after intestinal transplantation. The sequence was obtained from a human patient who received an intestinal transplant, so some T cells may come from the graft donor. This chain links TRBV5-1 with TRBJ1-5; D gene unclear. The CDR3 DNA sequence: TGCGCCAGCAGCTTTGTACCCTTCTGGCCCCAGCATTTT. It codes for CASSFVPFWPQHF.